One and the same sample provided the 32 T cell receptor beta chains below, sequenced in a study of CD8+ T cells in alopecia areata. It was cDNA, reverse transcribed from extracted RNA, that served as the sequencing template. Using immunoSEQ multiplex PCR, the repertoire was profiled, and TCRdb retains in-frame clones only, with some absent. The sample includes fewer than 250,000 clones, around three fifths seen only once; the top ten take approximately 1.3%. Treatment reported: oral pan-JAK inhibitor, 5-10 mg twice daily. The material sequenced was CD4+ T cells sorted from blood, taken between weeks 49 and 50, from a patient treated with tofacitinib. These receptors all come from a human donor with alopecia areata.

The genes are TRBV15 and TRBJ1-2; D gene unclear. V was clipped by 0 bases and J by 3 bases, with 8 bases between them. The CDR3 length is 14 residues. Germline V lookup: CDR1 LNHNV, CDR2 YYDKDF (reference sequence). Written as DNA, the CDR3 is TGTGCCACCAGCAGAGATTTGATCTACTATGGCTACACCTTC. It encodes CATSRDLIYYGYTF.

CDR3: CASSLLSGGLNTEAFF. In nucleotides, the CDR3 is TGCGCCAGCAGCTTGCTGTCAGGGGGACTGAACACTGAAGCTTTCTTT. V gene TRBV5-1 combines with J gene TRBJ1-1, with 7 bases matching TRBD1. V trimming: 1 base; J trimming: 0 bases; junction bases outside the gene matches: 6. Germline loops: CDR1 SGHRS, CDR2 YFSETQ. CDR3 length equals 16 residues.

This clone appeared once. The chain uses TRBV27 and TRBJ1-5; D gene uncertain. Germline V gene lookup returns CDR1 MNHEY and CDR2 SMNVEV (reference sequence). The CDR3 has 13 amino acids. With 3 bases removed from V and 5 bases from J, the gap between germline ends came to 8 bases. The DNA of the CDR3 is TGTGCCAGCAGTTTGGGCCAATATCAGCCCCAGCATTTT. Protein: CASSLGQYQPQHF.

The chain combines TRBV4-3 with TRBJ1-6, with D perhaps TRBD1 (6 bases). This CDR3 region has 16 residues. V dropped 1 base and J dropped 9 bases, with 16 bases sitting between them. In germline, CDR1 is LGHNA, CDR2 YSLEER. CDR3 sequence (DNA): TGCGCCAGCAGCCAAGTTAGGGGGGGGCAGGGTTCACCCCTCCACTTT. Its translation is CASSQVRGGQGSPLHF.

This chain joins TRBV5-4 and TRBJ2-7; 11 bases are shared with TRBD2. Germline loops: CDR1 SGHNT, CDR2 YYREEE (reference sequence). This CDR3 is 15 amino acids long. V shed 4 bases and J 2 bases; nucleotides not matched to a gene: 5. The CDR3 bases are TGTGCCAGCAGCCCGACTAGCGGGGTGCCCTACGAGCAGTACTTC. It specifies CASSPTSGVPYEQYF.

The chain has TRBV30 and TRBJ2-5; TRBD1 agrees at 9 bases. CDR3 size: 15 residues. J was trimmed by 5 bases and V by 2 bases; bases with no gene match: 9. In germline, CDR1 is GTSNPN, CDR2 SVGIG (reference sequence). The CDR3 DNA reads TGTGCCTGGAGTCATTCCGGGACAGGGAGGGAGACCCAGTACTTC. It codes for CAWSHSGTGRETQYF. Looking up the rest from reference TRBV30 and TRBJ2-5 gives the full variable domain: SQTIHQWPATLVQPVGSPLSLECTVEGTSNPNLYWYRQAAGRGLQLLFYSVGIGQISSEVPQNLSASRPQDRQFILSSKKLLLSDSGFYLCAWSHSGTGRETQYFGPGTRLLVL.

The chain carries TRBV29-1 and TRBJ2-1, with 7 nucleotides matching TRBD1. V gave up 6 bases and J gave up 3 bases; unmatched junction bases: 2. The length of the CDR3 is 12 residues. In germline, CDR1 is SQVTM, CDR2 ANQGSEA. The CDR3 DNA reads TGCAGCGTGGGACAGAGCTACAATGAGCAGTTCTTC. This gives the protein CSVGQSYNEQFF.

The chain uses TRBV30 and TRBJ1-1, with a weak D call TRBD1 (5 bases). Germline CDR1 reads GTSNPN; CDR2 reads SVGIG (reference sequence). Trimming stripped 3 bases from V and 0 bases from J, with 14 bases between. The CDR3 has 15 residues. Written as DNA, the CDR3 is TGTGCCTGGAGGACCCCCGGGGCAGTGAACACTGAAGCTTTCTTT. Translated, it gives CAWRTPGAVNTEAFF.

The rearrangement links TRBV30 to TRBJ1-1; D is uncertain. The CDR3 totals 11 residues. Germline CDR1 is GTSNPN and CDR2 is SVGIG (reference sequence). V was shortened by 0 bases and J by 6 bases, with 5 bases between the two germline ends. The CDR3: CAWSVRAEAFF. The CDR3 bases are TGTGCCTGGAGTGTAAGGGCTGAAGCTTTCTTT.

This clone was recorded a few times. The chain combines TRBV5-8 with TRBJ2-5; 12 positions agree with TRBD2. CDR3 length: 14 residues. The trim removed 5 bases at V and 5 bases at J, leaving 4 bases unmatched. CDR1 SGHTS and CDR2 YDEGEE come from the germline V gene. CDR3 nucleotide sequence: TGTGCCAGCAGTATGGGGACTAGCGGGGAGACCCAGTACTTC. The encoded protein is CASSMGTSGETQYF.

The CDR3 bases are TGCAGCGTTGCCCTGCCTGGATTCGAGCAGTACTTC. As protein: CSVALPGFEQYF. V and J are TRBV29-1 and TRBJ2-7; D gene ambiguous. Germline V gives CDR1 SQVTM, CDR2 ANQGSEA. V dropped 4 bases and J dropped 6 bases, with 13 bases sitting between them. This CDR3 has 12 residues.

The CDR3 DNA is TGTGCCTGGAGTCCCCCGCGGGGTCAAAATTCACCCCTCCACTTT. Protein product: CAWSPPRGQNSPLHF. This rearrangement joins TRBV30 to TRBJ1-6; no clear D gene. The V end was cut by 2 bases, the J end by 7 bases, with 15 bases between. CDR3 length equals 15 residues. Germline V gene lookup returns CDR1 GTSNPN and CDR2 SVGIG (reference sequence).

The gene calls are TRBV30 and TRBJ1-4; maybe TRBD1 (5 bases). Germline lookup yields CDR1 GTSNPN and CDR2 SVGIG (reference sequence). V lost 0 bases and J 8 bases, leaving 16 bases between the germline ends. There are 15 residues in the CDR3. The DNA of the CDR3 is TGTGCCTGGAGTGTATCGGGGGGTCGGAGAGAAAAACTGTTTTTT. Its protein product is CAWSVSGGRREKLFF.

Note on this clone: Given the absence of the conserved phenylalanine or tryptophan at the CDR3 end, a read error is likely. The chain is built from TRBV9 and TRBJ1-6; TRBD1 is a possible D gene (6 bases). Germline V gene sequence: CDR1 SGDLS, CDR2 YYNGEE. The CDR3 runs 14 residues. V was shortened by 4 bases and J by 6 bases, with 11 bases between the two germline ends. CDR3 bases: TGTGCCAGCAGCCCCGGGACATCTAATTCACCCCTCCACCTT. As protein: CASSPGTSNSPLHL.

For the CDR3, the DNA is TGTGCCAGCACCCGGGGTGGAGGGAACACCGGGGAGCTGTTTTTT. Its translation is CASTRGGGNTGELFF. This rearrangement joins TRBV7-2 to TRBJ2-2; TRBD2 might be the D (5 bases). The CDR3 is made up of 15 amino acids. The germline gives CDR1 SGHTA, CDR2 FQGNSA. The V and J ends lost 7 bases and 1 base respectively, with 13 bases between them.

V usage is TRBV29-1 and J usage is TRBJ2-3, with D tentatively TRBD1 (6 bases). Trimming shortened V by 5 bases and J by 4 bases, and 13 bases separated the two germline ends. CDR1 and CDR2 from the germline V gene are SQVTM and ANQGSEA. The CDR3 loop spans 13 amino acids. CDR3 bases: TGCAGCGTTCTACAGGGTGGGGCAGATACGCAGTATTTT. Translated: CSVLQGGADTQYF.

The V and J genes are TRBV30 and TRBJ1-2; no firm D call. Trimming cost V 8 bases and J 4 bases, with 14 bases left between them. CDR1 and CDR2 from the germline V gene are GTSNPN and SVGIG (reference sequence). The CDR3 is 12 residues long. DNA of the CDR3: TGTGCCCGTAGTGAAAGTCTCTATGGCTACACCTTC. The encoded protein is CARSESLYGYTF. Complete variable domain (other parts from reference TRBV30 and TRBJ1-2): SQTIHQWPATLVQPVGSPLSLECTVEGTSNPNLYWYRQAAGRGLQLLFYSVGIGQISSEVPQNLSASRPQDRQFILSSKKLLLSDSGFYLCARSESLYGYTFGSGTRLTVV.

The chain couples TRBV5-1 to TRBJ1-5; 9 bases map to TRBD1. Per the germline V gene, CDR1 is SGHRS and CDR2 is YFSETQ. V was clipped by 4 bases and J by 4 bases; unmatched bases: 3. The CDR3 loop spans 14 amino acids. The CDR3 here is CASSPDRGNQPQHF. The DNA for the CDR3 is TGCGCCAGCAGCCCTGACAGGGGGAATCAGCCCCAGCATTTT.

This chain uses TRBV7-2 with TRBJ1-5; TRBD1 aligns across 9 bases. CDR1 is SGHTA and CDR2 is FQGNSA in the germline V gene. The CDR3 covers 15 residues. J gave up 0 bases and V 6 bases, and 3 bases lay outside the gene matches. CDR3 loop: CASRGTGHSNQPQHF. CDR3 bases: TGTGCCAGCAGGGGGACAGGGCATAGCAATCAGCCCCAGCATTTT.

This chain links TRBV9 with TRBJ2-5, with 9 bases lining up with TRBD1. J was trimmed by 5 bases and V by 2 bases; bases with no gene match: 1. Per the germline V gene, CDR1 is SGDLS and CDR2 is YYNGEE. CDR3 size: 13 residues. The DNA of the CDR3 is TGTGCCAGCAGCGTGACAGGGGGGGAGACCCAGTACTTC. Translation: CASSVTGGETQYF.

The rearrangement joins TRBV30 to TRBJ2-7; possible D gene TRBD2, 5 bases. Per germline, CDR1 GTSNPN and CDR2 SVGIG (reference sequence). The CDR3 extends over 15 amino acids. With 0 bases removed from V and 2 bases from J, the gap between germline ends came to 14 bases. The CDR3 spells CAWSVQFRGPYEQYF. The CDR3 DNA follows: TGTGCCTGGAGTGTACAATTTCGAGGGCCCTACGAGCAGTACTTC.

The chain joins TRBV27 to TRBJ2-2; 8 bases are a match to TRBD2. The germline V gene has CDR1 MNHEY and CDR2 SMNVEV (reference sequence). Losses at the gene ends were 5 bases for V and 6 bases for J; bases not matched to a gene: 11. This CDR3 region has 16 residues. CDR3 nucleotides: TGTGCCAGCAGTCCTCGGACTAGCTGGGCCCCCGGGGAGCTGTTTTTT. This gives the protein CASSPRTSWAPGELFF.

The chain has TRBV19 and TRBJ1-1; the D gene is possibly TRBD1 (5 bases). CDR3 size: 13 residues. Trimming pared 6 bases from V and 3 bases from J, leaving 11 bases between. Germline V gene data show CDR1 as LNHDA and CDR2 as SQIVND (reference sequence). DNA of the CDR3: TGTGCCAGTAGAAATCCGGGGGACACTGAAGCTTTCTTT. Its translation is CASRNPGDTEAFF. The full variable domain, in which reference TRBV19 and TRBJ1-1 provide the parts outside the CDR3, is DGGITQSPKYLFRKEGQNVTLSCEQNLNHDAMYWYRQDPGQGLRLIYYSQIVNDFQKGDIAEGYSVSREKKESFPLTVTSAQKNPTAFYLCASRNPGDTEAFFGQGTRLTVV.

The V and J genes are TRBV7-2 and TRBJ1-1; possible D gene TRBD1, 6 bases. The V end lost 7 bases, the J end lost 2 bases, and 14 bases lay between the germline ends. In germline, CDR1 is SGHTA, CDR2 FQGNSA. The CDR3 has 14 residues. The CDR3 loop is CASIKLQGNTEAFF. CDR3 DNA sequence: TGTGCCAGCATCAAATTACAGGGTAACACTGAAGCTTTCTTT.

The J gene is TRBJ2-5, the V gene TRBV7-6; D not resolved. The CDR3 runs to 12 residues. Germline V CDR1 and CDR2: SGHVS, FNYEAQ. Trimming cost V 1 base and J 4 bases, with 4 bases left between them. CDR3 sequence: CASSLEVETQYF. The CDR3 nucleotides are TGTGCCAGCAGCTTAGAAGTAGAGACCCAGTACTTC. The whole variable domain, remainder taken from reference TRBV7-6 and TRBJ2-5, is GAGVSQSPRYKVTKRGQDVALRCDPISGHVSLYWYRQALGQGPEFLTYFNYEAQQDKSGLPNDRFSAERPEGSISTLTIQRTEQRDSAMYRCASSLEVETQYFGPGTRLLVL.

The chain links TRBV5-4 to TRBJ2-7; D call uncertain. The CDR3 has 14 residues. The germline V gene encodes CDR1 SGHNT and CDR2 YYREEE (reference sequence). Trimming left V 2 bases short and J 0 bases short, with 9 bases between. The CDR3 reads CASSFDPSSYEQYF. In DNA form, the CDR3 reads TGTGCCAGCAGCTTCGACCCCAGCTCCTACGAGCAGTACTTC.

The J gene is TRBJ2-2, the V gene TRBV7-9; 8 bases are a match to TRBD2. Per the germline V gene, CDR1 is SEHNR and CDR2 is FQNEAQ (reference sequence). The J segment lost 7 bases and the V segment lost 6 bases, leaving 19 bases of the junction unmatched. The CDR3 loop spans 18 amino acids. In nucleotides, the CDR3 is TGTGCCAGCAGTCCCTATGGAGCGGGGGCCACGGGGATCGGGGAGCTGTTTTTT. Encoded protein: CASSPYGAGATGIGELFF.

V and J are TRBV7-8 and TRBJ1-5; tentative D call: TRBD1 (6 bases). Germline assignment: CDR1 SGHVS and CDR2 FQNEAQ. There are 15 residues in the CDR3. Deletions cut 5 bases from V and 6 bases from J, with 17 bases between. This CDR3 is CASSPLTGAGQPQHF. CDR3 DNA sequence: TGTGCCAGCAGCCCTCTTACGGGGGCGGGTCAGCCCCAGCATTTT.

The chain combines TRBV29-1 with TRBJ2-3; D could derive from TRBD1 or TRBD2 (5 bases each). This CDR3 comprises 14 residues. The germline V gene has CDR1 SQVTM and CDR2 ANQGSEA. Deletions cut 7 bases from V and 4 bases from J, with 18 bases between. The CDR3, as DNA: TGCAGCGCTGAGGGGTTCAGATCCTCAGATACGCAGTATTTT. Its protein product is CSAEGFRSSDTQYF.

Only a few counts were recorded for this clone. Other DNA sequences in the same sample also yield this CDR3. The V gene is TRBV5-1, the J gene TRBJ1-5, with D unclear. Germline V CDR1 and CDR2: SGHRS, YFSETQ. The CDR3 covers 14 residues. The ends were cut back, 4 bases at V and 0 bases at J, with 8 bases in the middle. CDR3: CASSPGDSNQPQHF. Here the CDR3 DNA reads TGCGCCAGCAGCCCCGGTGATAGCAATCAGCCCCAGCATTTT.

The chain employs TRBV30 and TRBJ1-2, with D unresolved. CDR3 length: 12 amino acids. Germline loops: CDR1 GTSNPN, CDR2 SVGIG (reference sequence). V was shortened by 1 base and J by 6 bases, with 9 bases between the two germline ends. Written as DNA, the CDR3 is TGTGCCTGGAGTGCCGTGGTGGATGGCTACACCTTC. This encodes CAWSAVVDGYTF.

The V and J genes are TRBV6-1 and TRBJ1-2; D perhaps matches TRBD1 (5 bases). Trimming took off 5 bases at V and 4 bases at J, with 11 bases between the two ends. CDR1 MNHNS and CDR2 SASEGT come from the germline V gene. CDR3 length: 13 residues. The CDR3 region has the DNA TGTGCCAGCAGTCCAGACAGCCTCTATGGCTACACCTTC. The encoded protein is CASSPDSLYGYTF.